This passage covers 14 T cell receptor beta chains from one sample sequenced in a study of T cells in Graves' hyperthyroidism and ophthalmopathy. Amplification targeted TCR beta CDR3 regions from RNA transcripts. With the HTBI primer set, the TCR CDR3 went through a first round of RT-PCR. TCRdb called the multiplex PCR reads again in MiXCR, with one record for every CDR3 protein. The data hold about 350,000 distinct CDR3 sequences, with about 15% observed a single time. The sequenced sample was blood. These receptors were collected from a woman in her twenties or thirties with Graves' hyperthyroidism.

In its sample, this clonotype was seen a few times. The chain is built from TRBV5-6 and TRBJ2-3; 8 bases are a match to TRBD2. In germline, CDR1 is SGHDT, CDR2 YYEEEE. Trimming cost V 1 base and J 5 bases; bases outside gene matches: 9. The CDR3 has 16 residues. CDR3 nucleotides: TGTGCCAGCAGCTTGTCGGGACTAGTCAATTTAGATACGCAGTATTTT. Translated: CASSLSGLVNLDTQYF.

This chain connects TRBV19 to TRBJ2-5; either TRBD1 or TRBD2 may supply D (5 bases each). V was pared by 4 bases and J by 5 bases, with 17 bases between. The CDR3 is 15 amino acids. Germline CDR1 and CDR2: LNHDA and SQIVND (reference sequence). The CDR3 loop reads CASSTGTPMRETQYF. Here the CDR3 DNA reads TGTGCCAGTAGTACCGGGACCCCCATGAGGGAGACCCAGTACTTC.

This sequence joins TRBV5-5 and TRBJ2-7; no clear D gene. The CDR3 is 12 amino acids. Trimming shortened V by 4 bases and J by 6 bases, and 11 bases separated the two germline ends. Germline V lookup: CDR1 SGHKS, CDR2 YYEKEE (reference sequence). The CDR3 region is CASSPDSLEQYF. CDR3 sequence (DNA): TGTGCCAGCAGCCCAGACTCCCTCGAGCAGTACTTC.

This clonotype turned up a few times. V is TRBV7-2 and J is TRBJ2-3, with D perhaps matching TRBD1 or TRBD2 (5 bases each). V dropped 2 bases and J dropped 12 bases, with 15 bases sitting between them. Germline V gives CDR1 SGHTA, CDR2 FQGNSA. This CDR3 is 13 amino acids long. The CDR3 is CASSLYEGPDQYF. As DNA, the CDR3 is TGTGCCAGCAGCTTATACGAGGGACCTGATCAGTATTTT.

This clonotype was picked up many times. This chain joins TRBV6-1 and TRBJ1-1; D gene unclear. The CDR3 is made up of 15 amino acids. The germline V gene encodes CDR1 MNHNS and CDR2 SASEGT. Trimming cost V 6 bases and J 4 bases, with 18 bases left between them. The CDR3 nucleotides read TGTGCCAGCAGACCGACCATCATACCCGGCACTGAAGCTTTCTTT. Its translation is CASRPTIIPGTEAFF.

V and J are TRBV5-1 and TRBJ2-1, with TRBD1 matching 8 bases. Trimming cost V 2 bases and J 8 bases; bases outside gene matches: 6. In germline, CDR1 is SGHRS, CDR2 YFSETQ. The CDR3 extends over 14 amino acids. In nucleotides, the CDR3 is TGCGCCAGCAGCTTCCAGGGGGCGGCGGATGAGCAGTTCTTC. Protein product: CASSFQGAADEQFF.

This clonotype occurred many times. This rearrangement joins TRBV29-1 to TRBJ1-2; 7 bases match TRBD1. V trimming: 4 bases; J trimming: 3 bases; junction bases outside the gene matches: 5. This CDR3 is 13 amino acids long. The germline CDR1 and CDR2 sequences are SQVTM and ANQGSEA. CDR3 bases: TGCAGCGTTGCGACAGGGATTTACTATGGCTACACCTTC. This codes for CSVATGIYYGYTF. Full variable domain (remainder filled in from reference TRBV29-1 and TRBJ1-2): SAVISQKPSRDICQRGTSLTIQCQVDSQVTMMFWYRQQPGQSLTLIATANQGSEATYESGFVIDKFPISRPNLTFSTLTVSNMSPEDSSIYLCSVATGIYYGYTFGSGTRLTVV.

This clonotype was counted ten times or more. J is TRBJ2-5 and V is TRBV28; 9 bases fit TRBD2. Trimming at V came to 2 bases and at J to 7 bases, leaving 5 bases not matched to a gene. This CDR3 has 14 residues. Germline CDR1 and CDR2: MDHEN and SYDVKM. CDR3 loop: CASSLVAGEVTQYF. In DNA, the CDR3 is TGTGCCAGCAGTTTAGTAGCGGGAGAGGTGACCCAGTACTTC. Full variable domain (remainder filled in from reference TRBV28 and TRBJ2-5): DVKVTQSSRYLVKRTGEKVFLECVQDMDHENMFWYRQDPGLGLRLIYFSYDVKMKEKGDIPEGYSVSREKKERFSLILESASTNQTSMYLCASSLVAGEVTQYFGPGTRLLVL.

This clonotype came up many times. This chain links TRBV28 with TRBJ2-5; D unresolved. In germline, CDR1 is MDHEN, CDR2 SYDVKM. V was clipped by 7 bases and J by 0 bases, with 15 bases between them. The CDR3 runs 15 residues. The CDR3 nucleotides are TGTGCCAGCACCCCCTATGCCGGGTACCAAGAGACCCAGTACTTC. Amino acid sequence: CASTPYAGYQETQYF.

V usage is TRBV7-2 and J usage is TRBJ2-1; D is ambiguous. This CDR3 contains 15 residues. Trimming stripped 4 bases from V and 6 bases from J, with 16 bases between. Germline CDR1 is SGHTA and CDR2 is FQGNSA. The CDR3 coding sequence is TGTGCCAGCAGCTCCCGGGCGCGGACCCCCAATGAGCAGTTCTTC. The encoded protein is CASSSRARTPNEQFF.

The chain recombines TRBV24-1 with TRBJ2-6; no clear D gene. Trimming shortened V by 3 bases and J by 2 bases, and 10 bases separated the two germline ends. There are 16 residues in the CDR3. Germline assignment: CDR1 KGHDR and CDR2 SFDVKD. Written as DNA, the CDR3 is TGTGCCACCAGTGATGGGTTAAAGGCTGGGGCCAACGTCCTGACTTTC. Translated, it gives CATSDGLKAGANVLTF.

This clonotype was seen at least ten times. The chain combines TRBV28 with TRBJ2-3, with TRBD1 identical over 9 bases. V dropped 7 bases and J dropped 2; count of bases not matched to a gene: 7. CDR1 is MDHEN, CDR2 SYDVKM, per germline. CDR3 length equals 15 residues. In DNA form, the CDR3 reads TGTGCCAGCAATAAACAGGGGGCGTCCACAGATACGCAGTATTTT. Its translation: CASNKQGASTDTQYF.

The genes are TRBV20-1 and TRBJ2-7, with unresolved D. TRBJ2-1 explains the end of the DNA better; the J call may be wrong. This CDR3 region has 12 residues. Germline V gives CDR1 DFQATT, CDR2 SNEGSKA (reference sequence). The CDR3 DNA reads TGCAGTGCTAGAGGAATAGGCTACGAGCAGTTCTTC. Translation gives CSARGIGYEQFF.

This clonotype turned up a few times. A much larger clonotype is one base distant, so this may be a read error. This sequence joins TRBV20-1 and TRBJ2-5; D is ambiguous. V lost 4 bases to trimming and J lost 5 bases, with 5 bases between them. Germline V CDR1 and CDR2: DFQATT, SNEGSKA (reference sequence). The CDR3 contains 10 residues. CDR3 amino acids: CSAKQETQYF. The CDR3 DNA is TGCAGTGCTAAGCAGGAGACCCAGTACTTC.